These T cell receptor beta chains were read from a single sample in a study of identical twins. TCRdb re-called the 5' RACE reads with MiXCR, one entry per CDR3 protein. Altogether 500,000 to 700,000 distinct CDR3 sequences are present, roughly 7.1% being singletons, with the ten largest covering roughly 1.6%. These data are also associated with another study on yellow fever vaccine responses in identical twins.

Sequencing used PBMCs. The receptors stem from a woman under 30 in good health. Each CDR3 is given with its conserved first and last residue. The D gene is left open where the match is weak. Size values are once, few and many counts, or a class for expanded clones, and some rows have none.

d_call: TRBD1
j_call: TRBJ1-1
clone_size: .
v_call: TRBV12-3/TRBV12-4
cdr3_nt: TGTGCCAGCAGTTGGGACAGGCCGAGCACTGAAGCTTTCTTT
cdr3_aa: CASSWDRPSTEAFF

d_call: TRBD1
j_call: TRBJ2-1
clone_size: .
v_call: TRBV5-1
cdr3_nt: TGCGCCAGCAGCCCGGAGGGACAGGGGCCCTACAATGAGCAGTTCTTC
cdr3_aa: CASSPEGQGPYNEQFF

d_call: TRBD1
j_call: TRBJ1-1
clone_size: few
v_call: TRBV7-2
cdr3_nt: TGTGCCAGCAGCTTAGCTAAAGGGACAGGGGCGTCGAACACTGAAGCTTTCTTT
cdr3_aa: CASSLAKGTGASNTEAFF

d_call: TRBD2
j_call: TRBJ2-1
clone_size: .
v_call: TRBV5-1
cdr3_nt: TGCGCCAGCAGCTTGGGACGGGGCGGGACTAGCGGGAAGCATGAGCAGTTCTTC
cdr3_aa: CASSLGRGGTSGKHEQFF

d_call: .
j_call: TRBJ1-1
clone_size: few
v_call: TRBV7-9
cdr3_nt: TGTGCCAGCAGCTTAGCGCGGGTCCCTAGGGACACTGAAGCTTTCTTT
cdr3_aa: CASSLARVPRDTEAFF

d_call: .
j_call: TRBJ1-2
clone_size: .
v_call: TRBV5-1
cdr3_nt: TGCGCCAGCAGCTTGGATGCAGTTCTCTATGGCTACACCTTC
cdr3_aa: CASSLDAVLYGYTF

d_call: TRBD2
j_call: TRBJ2-1
clone_size: .
v_call: TRBV5-1
cdr3_nt: TGCGCCAGCAGCTTGTCACTAGCGGGAGGTCTTGAGCAGTTCTTC
cdr3_aa: CASSLSLAGGLEQFF

d_call: TRBD1
j_call: TRBJ2-7
clone_size: few
v_call: TRBV19
cdr3_nt: TGTGCCAGTAGTAATACCGGGACAGGGAACTACGAGCAGTACTTC
cdr3_aa: CASSNTGTGNYEQYF

d_call: .
j_call: TRBJ1-1
clone_size: few
v_call: TRBV5-1
cdr3_nt: TGCGCCAGCAGCGCGGACAGCCTGTTCATGAACACTGAAGCTTTCTTT
cdr3_aa: CASSADSLFMNTEAFF

d_call: .
j_call: TRBJ2-1
clone_size: few
v_call: TRBV10-2
cdr3_nt: TGCGCCAGCAGGGGGGCCCTTAACAATGAGCAGTTCTTC
cdr3_aa: CASRGALNNEQFF

d_call: TRBD2
j_call: TRBJ2-2
clone_size: .
v_call: TRBV9
cdr3_nt: TGTGCCAGCAGCGTCTTAGCGGGAGGGCCTTCCGGGGAGCTGTTTTTT
cdr3_aa: CASSVLAGGPSGELFF

d_call: TRBD1
j_call: TRBJ2-1
clone_size: few
v_call: TRBV7-9
cdr3_nt: TGTGCCAGCAGCACTGGGGACAGGGCAAGCTCCTACAATGAGCAGTTCTTC
cdr3_aa: CASSTGDRASSYNEQFF

d_call: TRBD2
j_call: TRBJ2-7
clone_size: many
v_call: TRBV18
cdr3_nt: TGTGCCAGCTCACCCGGGGGGATCTACGAGCAGTACTTC
cdr3_aa: CASSPGGIYEQYF

d_call: TRBD2
j_call: TRBJ2-7
clone_size: .
v_call: TRBV20-1
cdr3_nt: TGCAGTGCTAGAGTTAGCGGGGCAGGGGCTCAATACGAGCAGTACTTC
cdr3_aa: CSARVSGAGAQYEQYF

d_call: .
j_call: TRBJ2-7
clone_size: .
v_call: TRBV20-1
cdr3_nt: TGCAGTGCTAAAATCGGCGGGGAGCCCTTCTACGAGCAGTACTTC
cdr3_aa: CSAKIGGEPFYEQYF

d_call: TRBD2
j_call: TRBJ2-3
clone_size: .
v_call: TRBV5-1
cdr3_nt: TGCGCCAGCAGCTTGGCTAGCGGGAGACTGTCAGATACGCAGTATTTT
cdr3_aa: CASSLASGRLSDTQYF

d_call: .
j_call: TRBJ2-1
clone_size: .
v_call: TRBV11-2
cdr3_nt: TGTGCCAGCAGCCATCCGACTAGATCTAGTGAGCAGTTCTTC
cdr3_aa: CASSHPTRSSEQFF

d_call: TRBD2
j_call: TRBJ2-2
clone_size: many
v_call: TRBV18
cdr3_nt: TGTGCCAGCTCACCGGGACGGACAAAAGCACTAGCGGGGAACACCGGGGAGCTGTTTTTT
cdr3_aa: CASSPGRTKALAGNTGELFF

d_call: .
j_call: TRBJ1-1
clone_size: few
v_call: TRBV3-1
cdr3_nt: TGTGCCAGCAGCGCCCGCCAGGTGACCACTGAAGTTTTCTTT
cdr3_aa: CASSARQVTTEVFF

d_call: .
j_call: TRBJ2-1
clone_size: few
v_call: TRBV28
cdr3_nt: TGTGCCAGCAGCCCCGGCCCCGGGGCGCCGTACAATGAGCAGTTCTTC
cdr3_aa: CASSPGPGAPYNEQFF

d_call: .
j_call: TRBJ2-5
clone_size: .
v_call: TRBV12-3/TRBV12-4
cdr3_nt: TGTGCCAGCAGTTTACAGGGGATGGCAAAGACCCAGTACTTC
cdr3_aa: CASSLQGMAKTQYF

d_call: .
j_call: TRBJ1-1
clone_size: few
v_call: TRBV29-1
cdr3_nt: TGCAGCGTTGAAGACAGGGGTCCTGAAGCTTTCTTT
cdr3_aa: CSVEDRGPEAFF

d_call: .
j_call: TRBJ1-5
clone_size: many
v_call: TRBV5-1
cdr3_nt: TGCGCCAGCAGCGGGACACCCGCCCGGCAGCCCCAGCATTTT
cdr3_aa: CASSGTPARQPQHF

d_call: .
j_call: TRBJ2-5
clone_size: few
v_call: TRBV5-1
cdr3_nt: TGCGCCAGCAGCTTGGGGGTGGCTGGGGAGACCCAGTACTTC
cdr3_aa: CASSLGVAGETQYF

d_call: .
j_call: TRBJ2-1
clone_size: few
v_call: TRBV20-1
cdr3_nt: TGCAGTGCTGGAGACGTCGGGGATGAGCAGTTCTTC
cdr3_aa: CSAGDVGDEQFF

d_call: .
j_call: TRBJ1-2
clone_size: .
v_call: TRBV12-3/TRBV12-4
cdr3_nt: TGTGCCAGCAGCCCAGATGGCCGATTCCTCCGTGGCTACACCTTC
cdr3_aa: CASSPDGRFLRGYTF

d_call: .
j_call: TRBJ2-2
clone_size: .
v_call: TRBV6-5
cdr3_nt: TGTGCCAGCTTCAGGGCGTCGGGGGAGCTGTTTTTT
cdr3_aa: CASFRASGELFF

d_call: TRBD2
j_call: TRBJ2-1
clone_size: few
v_call: TRBV4-2
cdr3_nt: TGTGCCAGCAGCCAATTTAGCGGGGACTCCTACAATGAGCAGTTCTTC
cdr3_aa: CASSQFSGDSYNEQFF

d_call: .
j_call: TRBJ2-7
clone_size: few
v_call: TRBV12-3/TRBV12-4
cdr3_nt: TGTGCCAGCAGTTTATACCGAGCGGGTAGCTACGAGCAGTACTTC
cdr3_aa: CASSLYRAGSYEQYF

d_call: .
j_call: TRBJ2-3
clone_size: many
v_call: TRBV24-1
cdr3_nt: TGTGCCACCAGTGACTCCGGACCGGATACGCAGTATTTT
cdr3_aa: CATSDSGPDTQYF

d_call: .
j_call: TRBJ2-3
clone_size: many
v_call: TRBV3-1
cdr3_nt: TGTGCCAGCAGCCAATTGAGCGGTGGGCCCCCCACAGATACGCAGTATTTT
cdr3_aa: CASSQLSGGPPTDTQYF

d_call: .
j_call: TRBJ2-5
clone_size: few
v_call: TRBV7-2
cdr3_nt: TGTGCCAGCAGCTCCCAACAAGTCGGAGAGACCCAGTACTTC
cdr3_aa: CASSSQQVGETQYF

d_call: TRBD2
j_call: TRBJ2-7
clone_size: many
v_call: TRBV10-3
cdr3_nt: TGTGCCATCAGCAAACTAGCGGGAGCGGACGAGCAGTACTTC
cdr3_aa: CAISKLAGADEQYF

d_call: .
j_call: TRBJ2-2
clone_size: .
v_call: TRBV12-3/TRBV12-4
cdr3_nt: TGTGCCAGCAGCCAAACCCGGGTGGAGCTGTTTTTT
cdr3_aa: CASSQTRVELFF

d_call: .
j_call: TRBJ2-2
clone_size: many
v_call: TRBV12-3/TRBV12-4
cdr3_nt: TGTGCCACCGCGGGACTGGGCACCGGGGAGCTGTTTTTT
cdr3_aa: CATAGLGTGELFF

d_call: .
j_call: TRBJ1-3
clone_size: few
v_call: TRBV6-1
cdr3_nt: TGTGCCAGCAGTGGATTCCGGGGAAGCTACACCATATATTTT
cdr3_aa: CASSGFRGSYTIYF

d_call: TRBD2
j_call: TRBJ2-5
clone_size: few
v_call: TRBV11-2
cdr3_nt: TGTGCCAGCAGCTCTATACCTAGCGGCCAAGAGACCCAGTACTTC
cdr3_aa: CASSSIPSGQETQYF

d_call: .
j_call: TRBJ2-5
clone_size: .
v_call: TRBV29-1
cdr3_nt: TGCAGCGTTGAATGGGGAGAGACCCAGTACTTC
cdr3_aa: CSVEWGETQYF

d_call: .
j_call: TRBJ2-7
clone_size: many
v_call: TRBV29-1
cdr3_nt: TGCAGCGTTGGTCCTAGCGTCTCCTACGAGCAGTACTTC
cdr3_aa: CSVGPSVSYEQYF

d_call: TRBD1
j_call: TRBJ1-1
clone_size: many
v_call: TRBV2
cdr3_nt: TGTGCCAGCAGTATGACAGGGGAGAACACTGAAGCTTTCTTT
cdr3_aa: CASSMTGENTEAFF

d_call: TRBD2
j_call: TRBJ2-3
clone_size: few
v_call: TRBV24-1
cdr3_nt: TGTGCCACCAGTGCCTCAGGACTAGCGGGAGATGTGTCAGATACGCAGTATTTT
cdr3_aa: CATSASGLAGDVSDTQYF